The 19 T cell receptor beta chains presented below share a single source sample, sequenced in a study of blood T cell repertoires in COVID-19. Some clones are missing from TCRdb's copy, which holds only in-frame ones; the method was immunoSEQ multiplex PCR. The table has fewer than 300,000 clones, approximately 83% seen once. Sequencing used peripheral blood. The receptor source for this set is a person aged 70 to 85 with COVID-19, enrolled during active disease.

This chain uses TRBV6-5 with TRBJ2-3; 7 nucleotides line up with TRBD1. V lost 6 bases, J lost 6 bases, and 9 bases stayed unmatched. The germline V gene has CDR1 MNHEY and CDR2 SVGAGI. The CDR3 consists of 14 residues. The CDR3 here is CASSSGTVADTQYF. Written as DNA, the CDR3 is TGTGCCAGCAGCTCCGGGACAGTCGCTGATACGCAGTATTTT.

The chain has TRBV5-1 and TRBJ1-3, with 9 positions matching TRBD1. The ends lost 4 bases at V and 7 bases at J; junction bases unmatched: 9. The germline V gene has CDR1 SGHRS and CDR2 YFSETQ. This CDR3 has 15 amino acids. In nucleotides, the CDR3 is TGCGCCAGCAGCCCCAACAGACAGGGGGAGAACACCATATATTTT. It codes for CASSPNRQGENTIYF.

The rearrangement links TRBV20-1 to TRBJ2-3; D remains ambiguous. Germline values: CDR1 DFQATT, CDR2 SNEGSKA (reference sequence). The ends were cut back, 3 bases at V and 0 bases at J, with 7 bases in the middle. The CDR3 runs to 13 residues. The CDR3 DNA is TGCAGTGCTAGTGCCCCTAGCACAGATACGCAGTATTTT. Its translation: CSASAPSTDTQYF.

The J gene is TRBJ2-3, the V gene TRBV4-1; D is perhaps TRBD2 (5 bases). Germline V gives CDR1 MGHRA, CDR2 YSYEKL. There are 16 residues in the CDR3. Trimming pared 4 bases from V and 7 bases from J, leaving 21 bases between. CDR3 residues: CASSRGSGVWGHTQYF. The CDR3 bases are TGCGCCAGCAGCCGGGGAAGCGGAGTGTGGGGTCATACGCAGTATTTT.

This chain connects TRBV13 to TRBJ2-6; a possible D gene is TRBD1 (5 bases). Germline assignment: CDR1 PRHDT and CDR2 FYEKMQ (reference sequence). The CDR3 totals 17 residues. The ends were cut back, 0 bases at V and 2 bases at J, with 11 bases in the middle. The DNA of the CDR3 is TGTGCCAGCAGCTTAGGCAGGGAAACCCCTGGGGCCAACGTCCTGACTTTC. Translating it yields CASSLGRETPGANVLTF.

V and J are TRBV10-3 and TRBJ2-3; 11 bases fit TRBD2. The CDR3 covers 19 residues. V shed 3 bases, J shed 0 bases, and the junction held 11 bases outside the gene matches. Per the germline V gene, CDR1 is ENHRY and CDR2 is SYGVKD. The CDR3 coding sequence is TGTGCCATCAGTGACGGGGAACTAGCGGGAGAGTTTAGCACAGATACGCAGTATTTT. Its protein product is CAISDGELAGEFSTDTQYF.

The chain couples TRBV15 to TRBJ1-1; D gene unclear. The V end was cut by 3 bases, the J end by 6 bases, with 8 bases between. This CDR3 has 12 amino acids. Germline assignment: CDR1 LNHNV and CDR2 YYDKDF (reference sequence). CDR3 region: CATSREMAEAFF. For the CDR3, the DNA is TGTGCCACCAGCAGGGAGATGGCTGAAGCTTTCTTT.

V is TRBV7-8 and J is TRBJ1-5; D is perhaps TRBD1 (5 bases). The CDR3 has 15 amino acids. CDR1 is SGHVS and CDR2 is FQNEAQ in the germline V gene. The V end was cut by 5 bases, the J end by 4 bases, with 15 bases between. In DNA, the CDR3 is TGTGCCAGCAGCCCTACAGGTTCCGCGAATCAGCCCCAGCATTTT. Translation gives CASSPTGSANQPQHF.

This clone showed up just a few times. The chain recombines TRBV5-5 with TRBJ1-1; D gene uncertain. Germline lookup yields CDR1 SGHKS and CDR2 YYEKEE (reference sequence). The CDR3 is 15 amino acids. V was cut by 0 bases and J by 3 bases, with 12 bases left in between. The DNA for the CDR3 is TGTGCCAGCAGCTTGGGTTGGGAGGCTCACACTGAAGCTTTCTTT. Its protein product is CASSLGWEAHTEAFF.

The chain uses TRBV7-7 and TRBJ2-3, with a weak D call TRBD2 (6 bases). This CDR3 has 15 residues. The V end lost 1 base, the J end lost 3 bases, and 11 bases lay between the germline ends. CDR1 is SSHAT, CDR2 FNYEAQ, per germline (reference sequence). CDR3 bases: TGTGCCAGCAGCTTAGGGCTGGGACTGACAGATACGCAGTATTTT. Translating gives CASSLGLGLTDTQYF.

The V call is TRBV7-2, the J call TRBJ2-7; TRBD2 agrees at 12 bases. Trimming removed 1 base from V and 8 bases from J; junction bases left unmatched: 12. Germline CDR1 reads SGHTA; CDR2 reads FQGNSA. The CDR3 extends over 17 amino acids. CDR3 nucleotide sequence: TGTGCCAGCAGCTTAGGCTGGACGAGGACTAGCGGGATCCAGCAGTACTTC. It is translated as CASSLGWTRTSGIQQYF. Filled out from reference TRBV7-2 and TRBJ2-7, the complete variable domain reads GAGVSQSPSNKVTEKGKDVELRCDPISGHTALYWYRQSLGQGLEFLIYFQGNSAPDKSGLPSDRFSAERTGGSVSTLTIQRTQQEDSAVYLCASSLGWTRTSGIQQYFGPGTRLTVT.

The chain is built from TRBV6-1 and TRBJ2-5, with a possible D match to TRBD1 (6 bases). The CDR3 contains 12 residues. Germline CDR1 and CDR2: MNHNS and SASEGT. V shed 2 bases and J shed 8 bases, with 9 bases lying between them. The chain's CDR3 is CASSETGNTQYF. In DNA form, the CDR3 reads TGTGCCAGCAGTGAAACAGGGAATACCCAGTACTTC.

V is TRBV3-1 (or the pseudogene TRBV3-2) and J is TRBJ2-2; TRBD2 matches at 8 bases. The CDR3 sequence is 16 residues long. With 3 bases clipped from V and 6 bases from J, the junction kept 9 bases outside the gene matches. Germline assignment: CDR1 LGHDT and CDR2 YNNKEL (reference sequence). The CDR3 loop reads CASSHVTGGPPGELFF. CDR3 nucleotides: TGTGCCAGCAGCCACGTGACGGGAGGGCCTCCCGGGGAGCTGTTTTTT.

The chain is built from TRBV7-8 and TRBJ1-4, with TRBD1 as a possible D gene (5 bases). This CDR3 comprises 16 residues. V gave up 5 bases and J gave up 1 base, with 14 bases separating them. The germline V gene encodes CDR1 SGHVS and CDR2 FQNEAQ. The CDR3 here is CASSQGVTVTNEKLFF. The CDR3 nucleotides read TGTGCCAGCAGCCAAGGCGTGACAGTAACTAATGAAAAACTGTTTTTT.

The V gene is TRBV18, the J gene TRBJ1-1; 8 bases map to TRBD1. CDR3 length: 16 residues. Unmatched junction bases numbered 6, after V lost 3 bases and J lost 0 bases. Germline V CDR1 and CDR2: KGHSH, LQKENI. The CDR3 bases are TGTGCCAGCTCACCGCCAGGACAGGGAATGAACACTGAAGCTTTCTTT. This encodes CASSPPGQGMNTEAFF.

The gene calls are TRBV5-4 and TRBJ1-4, with 8 positions matching TRBD1. The germline gives CDR1 SGHNT, CDR2 YYREEE (reference sequence). The CDR3 length is 15 residues. V lost 4 bases, J lost 5 bases, and 7 bases stayed unmatched. The CDR3 is CASSLQGTGNEKLFF. For the CDR3, the DNA is TGTGCCAGCAGCCTCCAGGGGACAGGCAATGAAAAACTGTTTTTT.

The chain uses TRBV7-2 and TRBJ2-2, with a tentative D call TRBD2 (5 bases). With 1 base removed from V and 2 bases from J, the gap between germline ends came to 8 bases. CDR1 is SGHTA, CDR2 FQGNSA, per germline. The CDR3 is 15 amino acids. The CDR3 DNA reads TGTGCCAGCAGCTTAGATGGAGGAAACACCGGGGAGCTGTTTTTT. Its translation: CASSLDGGNTGELFF.

This clone has a single count. The chain links TRBV9 to TRBJ2-3; D gene uncertain. The CDR3 runs 15 residues. The V end lost 4 bases, the J end lost 2 bases, and 14 bases lay between the germline ends. CDR1 is SGDLS, CDR2 YYNGEE, per germline. CDR3 nucleotide sequence: TGTGCCAGCAGCTCCGGTCCCTTCGACACAGATACGCAGTATTTT. Encoded protein: CASSSGPFDTDTQYF. Drawing the rest from reference TRBV9 and TRBJ2-3, the complete variable domain is DSGVTQTPKHLITATGQRVTLRCSPRSGDLSVYWYQQSLDQGLQFLIQYYNGEERAKGNILERFSAQQFPDLHSELNLSSLELGDSALYFCASSSGPFDTDTQYFGPGTRLTVL.

Here the CDR3 reads CASSESISYRGRYGYTF. In DNA form, the CDR3 reads TGCGCCAGCAGTGAGTCGATTAGTTACAGGGGGCGGTATGGCTACACCTTC. This chain uses TRBV10-2 with TRBJ1-2; 9 bases align to TRBD1. The J segment lost 5 bases and the V segment lost 0 bases, leaving 10 bases of the junction unmatched. The V gene's germline CDR1 is WSHSY and CDR2 SAAADI. CDR3 size: 17 residues.